This T cell receptor beta chain was profiled in a study of shared T cell receptors in the human thymus. The CDR3 totals 14 residues. Germline assignment: CDR1 LNHNV and CDR2 YYDKDF (reference sequence). Trimming cost V 0 bases and J 4 bases, with 9 bases left between them. Profiled with immunoSEQ multiplex PCR; TCRdb holds only in-frame clones, not every one. The sample yields 600,000 or so clones, about 90% seen once. These data also formed part of another study, on human thymus T cells. This second study notes: Samples came from healthy Finnish infants during open corrective cardiac surgery.

Specimen: thymocytes. The chain links TRBV15 to TRBJ2-5, with D possibly TRBD2 on 7 matching bases. The receptor was isolated from a boy under two years old with a congenital heart defect. The chain's CDR3 is CATSREAGAETQYF. As DNA, the CDR3 is TGTGCCACCAGCAGAGAGGCGGGGGCAGAGACCCAGTACTTC.